The 21 T cell receptor beta chains in this list originate from one sample, sequenced in a study of blood T cell repertoires in COVID-19. The data were produced by immunoSEQ multiplex PCR, yet TCRdb's version contains in-frame clones alone and is incomplete. Of some 60,000 clones in the sample, approximately 80% were seen once. The sequencing sample was made of peripheral blood. These receptors were obtained from an elderly woman with acute or convalescent COVID-19.

The chain joins TRBV2 to TRBJ1-5; 7 bases align to TRBD1. The CDR3 runs 15 residues. Per the germline V gene, CDR1 is SNHLY and CDR2 is FYNNEI. Trimming took 3 bases from V and 2 from J; bases not matched to a gene: 4. CDR3 residues: CASSDRQGGNQPQHF. The CDR3 coding sequence is TGTGCCAGCAGTGATCGTCAGGGGGGCAATCAGCCCCAGCATTTT.

This clone was found a few times. The rearrangement links TRBV29-1 to TRBJ1-2, with 7 bases that match TRBD1. Germline CDR1 and CDR2: SQVTM and ANQGSEA. Trimming removed 5 bases from V and 5 bases from J; junction bases left unmatched: 5. There are 12 residues in the CDR3. CDR3 sequence reads: CSVQRDRYGYTF. The CDR3 DNA reads as TGCAGCGTTCAACGGGACAGATATGGCTACACCTTC.

The chain combines TRBV6-5 with TRBJ1-5; D is ambiguous. The CDR3 runs to 15 residues. Germline loops: CDR1 MNHEY, CDR2 SVGAGI. V was shortened by 6 bases and J by 5 bases, with 17 bases between the two germline ends. The CDR3 nucleotides read TGTGCCAGCAGATTGAGGGCTAGCGAATATCAGCCCCAGCATTTT. Translating gives CASRLRASEYQPQHF.

The genes are TRBV7-9 and TRBJ2-2; 9 bases align to TRBD1. Germline V gene lookup returns CDR1 SEHNR and CDR2 FQNEAQ (reference sequence). V lost 8 bases to trimming and J lost 6 bases; unmatched junction nucleotides: 4. CDR3 length: 13 amino acids. This CDR3 reads CASSTGGAGELFF. DNA of the CDR3: TGTGCCAGCTCGACAGGGGGTGCCGGGGAGCTGTTTTTT. The entire variable domain, with the rest obtained from reference TRBV7-9 and TRBJ2-2, is as follows: DTGVSQNPRHKITKRGQNVTFRCDPISEHNRLYWYRQTLGQGPEFLTYFQNEAQLEKSRLLSDRFSAERPKGSFSTLEIQRTEQGDSAMYLCASSTGGAGELFFGEGSRLTVL.

This clone has more than one count but fewer than ten. V usage is TRBV4-1 and J usage is TRBJ2-7, with 10 bases matching TRBD2. Germline loops: CDR1 MGHRA, CDR2 YSYEKL. The ends lost 7 bases at V and 2 bases at J; junction bases unmatched: 14. This CDR3 is built from 17 residues. The CDR3 nucleotides read TGCGCCAGCACCCCGCAGGTAGCGGGGGGACCTCCCTACGAGCAGTACTTC. This translates into CASTPQVAGGPPYEQYF.

The rearrangement links TRBV5-1 to TRBJ2-7; D might be TRBD1 (8 bases). Germline V gene sequence: CDR1 SGHRS, CDR2 YFSETQ. This CDR3 has 15 amino acids. Trimming pared 0 bases from V and 3 bases from J, leaving 13 bases between. CDR3 loop: CASSLGHRGGYEQYF. The CDR3 DNA sequence: TGCGCCAGCAGCTTGGGGCACAGGGGGGGCTACGAGCAGTACTTC.

This clone was seen more than once but under ten times. The chain carries TRBV11-2 and TRBJ2-1; the match to TRBD2 covers 13 bases. This CDR3 has 16 residues. J gave up 8 bases and V 6 bases, and 10 bases lay outside the gene matches. From germline, CDR1 is SGHAT and CDR2 FQNNGV. As DNA, the CDR3 is TGTGCCAGCAGTCTCCGACTAGCGGGGGGCCACCATGAGCAGTTCTTC. This translates into CASSLRLAGGHHEQFF.

This clone was observed a few times. The V call is TRBV7-8, the J call TRBJ1-4, with D perhaps matching TRBD1 (5 bases). Germline V lookup: CDR1 SGHVS, CDR2 FQNEAQ. V dropped 1 base and J dropped 4 bases, with 10 bases sitting between them. This CDR3 is built from 15 residues. The CDR3 DNA sequence: TGTGCCAGCAGCTTAGGCAGGGAAAATAATGAAAAACTGTTTTTT. Translated, it gives CASSLGRENNEKLFF.

The chain couples TRBV5-1 to TRBJ1-3; TRBD1 agrees at 7 bases. V lost 3 bases and J lost 4; bases outside the gene matches: 4. Germline V gene lookup returns CDR1 SGHRS and CDR2 YFSETQ. There are 14 residues in the CDR3. The CDR3: CASSSTGYGNTIYF. CDR3 nucleotide sequence: TGCGCCAGCAGCTCGACAGGGTACGGAAACACCATATATTTT.

The CDR3 DNA follows: TGTGCCAGCAGCTCGTCAGGGGGCCACACTGAAGCTTTCTTT. Protein product: CASSSSGGHTEAFF. The gene calls are TRBV11-2 and TRBJ1-1; 8 nucleotides match TRBD1. This CDR3 is built from 14 residues. V shed 4 bases and J 3 bases; nucleotides not matched to a gene: 4. Germline values: CDR1 SGHAT, CDR2 FQNNGV.

This clone was seen more than once but under ten times. This chain connects TRBV25-1 to TRBJ1-2; D gene unclear. The CDR3 covers 12 residues. V was clipped by 6 bases and J by 6 bases, with 11 bases between them. Germline V gives CDR1 MGHDK, CDR2 SYGVNS. The CDR3 DNA reads as TGTGCCAGCAGCCACGCCACAGATGGCTACACCTTC. It translates to CASSHATDGYTF.

The chain employs TRBV7-3 and TRBJ2-2; 12 nucleotides align to TRBD2. V lost 3 bases to trimming and J lost 8 bases; unmatched junction nucleotides: 4. CDR1 and CDR2 (germline): SGHTA, FQGTGA. The CDR3 extends over 15 amino acids. CDR3 in amino acids: CASSFRGTSGGELFF. As DNA, the CDR3 is TGTGCCAGCAGCTTTCGAGGGACTAGCGGGGGGGAGCTGTTTTTT.

The chain carries TRBV7-6 and TRBJ2-7; 7 nucleotides agree with TRBD2. This CDR3 region has 14 residues. V gave up 3 bases and J gave up 3 bases; unmatched junction bases: 5. Germline V gene data show CDR1 as SGHVS and CDR2 as FNYEAQ. The CDR3 loop is CASSLGGGSYEQYF. The CDR3 nucleotides read TGTGCCAGCAGCTTGGGCGGGGGTAGCTACGAGCAGTACTTC. The full variable domain, its missing parts supplied by reference TRBV7-6 and TRBJ2-7, is GAGVSQSPRYKVTKRGQDVALRCDPISGHVSLYWYRQALGQGPEFLTYFNYEAQQDKSGLPNDRFSAERPEGSISTLTIQRTEQRDSAMYRCASSLGGGSYEQYFGPGTRLTVT.

The chain links TRBV5-1 to TRBJ1-3, with TRBD1 identical over 7 bases. CDR3 length: 14 amino acids. The J segment lost 5 bases and the V segment lost 4 bases, leaving 6 bases of the junction unmatched. Germline V gene lookup returns CDR1 SGHRS and CDR2 YFSETQ. The CDR3 DNA reads as TGCGCCAGCAGCCCCGGACAGGTCAGAAACACCATATATTTT. Translated: CASSPGQVRNTIYF. Looking up the rest from reference TRBV5-1 and TRBJ1-3 gives the full variable domain: KAGVTQTPRYLIKTRGQQVTLSCSPISGHRSVSWYQQTPGQGLQFLFEYFSETQRNKGNFPGRFSGRQFSNSRSEMNVSTLELGDSALYLCASSPGQVRNTIYFGEGSWLTVV.

CDR3 protein: CASGGQAGETQYF. CDR3 coding DNA: TGTGCCAGTGGGGGACAGGCTGGGGAGACCCAGTACTTC. The J gene is TRBJ2-5, the V gene TRBV19; 8 bases match TRBD1. V gave up 8 bases and J gave up 5 bases; unmatched junction bases: 7. The CDR3 sequence is 13 residues long. Germline CDR1 LNHDA, CDR2 SQIVND (reference sequence).

J is TRBJ2-5 and V is TRBV24-1, with D perhaps matching TRBD1 (5 bases). Germline V gene lookup returns CDR1 KGHDR and CDR2 SFDVKD. The V end lost 4 bases, the J end lost 7 bases, and 21 bases lay between the germline ends. This CDR3 contains 16 residues. For the CDR3, the DNA is TGTGCCACCAGTGACCCTCTGACGTCAGGGCAGGGGACCCAGTACTTC. Translated, it gives CATSDPLTSGQGTQYF.

The chain carries TRBV29-1 and TRBJ2-1; weak D call: TRBD1 (6 bases). V lost 7 bases, J lost 7 bases, and 11 bases lay in between. The CDR3 loop spans 11 amino acids. CDR1 and CDR2 from the germline V gene are SQVTM and ANQGSEA. The CDR3 bases are TGCAGCGGAAACAGGGTAAATGAGCAGTTCTTC. Translated: CSGNRVNEQFF.

The rearrangement joins TRBV6-5 to TRBJ2-1; TRBD2 matches at 9 bases. Per germline, CDR1 MNHEY and CDR2 SVGAGI. The CDR3 runs to 16 residues. Trimming cost V 0 bases and J 7 bases; bases outside gene matches: 7. CDR3 sequence reads: CASSYSPASGKNEQFF. The DNA for the CDR3 is TGTGCCAGCAGTTACTCTCCGGCTAGCGGGAAGAATGAGCAGTTCTTC.

The sample holds a few counts of this clone. The rearrangement joins TRBV2 to TRBJ1-6; TRBD1 aligns across 10 bases. Trimming cost V 6 bases and J 8 bases; bases outside gene matches: 4. CDR3 length: 14 residues. Germline V CDR1 and CDR2: SNHLY, FYNNEI. Here the CDR3 DNA reads TGTGCCAGCAGCGTAGACAGGGGGCATTCACCCCTCCACTTT. Translated, it gives CASSVDRGHSPLHF.

A single count supports this clone. This sequence joins TRBV9 and TRBJ1-5; 10 bases agree with TRBD1. The germline V gene has CDR1 SGDLS and CDR2 YYNGEE. The CDR3 totals 15 residues. Germline trimming cut 3 bases from V and 5 bases from J; bases unmatched to any gene: 5. The CDR3 DNA reads TGTGCCAGCAGCGGGGGACAGGGGATTGATCAGCCCCAGCATTTT. Translated: CASSGGQGIDQPQHF.

The chain combines TRBV19 with TRBJ2-1, with a tentative D call TRBD2 (6 bases). Germline CDR1 is LNHDA and CDR2 is SQIVND (reference sequence). V gave up 3 bases and J gave up 4 bases, with 10 bases separating them. This CDR3 region has 14 residues. The CDR3 sequence: CASSIGTPYNEQFF. CDR3 nucleotide sequence: TGTGCCAGTAGTATTGGGACTCCTTACAATGAGCAGTTCTTC.